This T cell receptor (beta chain) was captured by sequencing in a study of CXCR3-negative and CXCR3-positive naive CD8 T cells. Phenotypically, naive CD8+ T cells corresponded to CD45RO-CCR7+CD27+CD95-. Study outcomes and limitations: CXCR3-positive naive cells carried more hydrophobic TRB CDR3s than CXCR3-negative naive cells did. Similarly elevated diversity marked both naive subsets, with memory CD8+ cells showing far lower diversity.

The CDR3 runs 14 residues. From germline, CDR1 is MGHRA and CDR2 YSYEKL. The authors made the TRB cDNA libraries by 5' RACE using UMI labels. TCRdb reprocessed the 5' RACE reads, with one entry per CDR3 protein and no DNA. This sample lists over 150,000 distinct CDR3 sequences; its ten largest clones have less than 0.55%. About this clonotype itself: Its antigen is not identified.

The receptor was isolated from a human donor in good health. Some clones in this sample may be carry-over from other donors' samples. The V gene is TRBV4-1, the J gene TRBJ1-1; checking the TCRdb D call of TRBD1 is not possible without DNA. Input material: naive CXCR3+ CD8+ T cells from blood. Subset of the sample: CD45RO-CCR7+CD27+CD95- naive CD8+ T cells expressing CXCR3 (TNR3+). This CDR3 reads CASKTGGQNTEAFF.